The entry that follows covers one T cell receptor (beta chain) sequence. The PCR ran on 60 Vbeta and 13 Jbeta primers. Using immunoSEQ multiplex PCR, the repertoire was profiled, and TCRdb retains in-frame clones only, with some absent. The sample holds more than 150,000 clones; 75% to 85% are singletons and the top ten take around 0.69%. This sample stems from a study of cytomegalovirus exposure and HLA in healthy donors. V gave up 3 bases and J gave up 3 bases; unmatched junction bases: 4. CDR1 is ENHRY, CDR2 SYGVKD, per germline. The CDR3 consists of 14 residues. The TCR comes from a boy between 5 and 17 years old in good health and CMV-seronegative. The chain has TRBV10-3 and TRBJ2-7; TRBD2 matches 8 bases. The sequencing input was PBMCs. The CDR3 coding sequence is TGTGCCATCAGTGATCTAGCGGGCTACTACGAGCAGTACTTC. Amino acid sequence: CAISDLAGYYEQYF.